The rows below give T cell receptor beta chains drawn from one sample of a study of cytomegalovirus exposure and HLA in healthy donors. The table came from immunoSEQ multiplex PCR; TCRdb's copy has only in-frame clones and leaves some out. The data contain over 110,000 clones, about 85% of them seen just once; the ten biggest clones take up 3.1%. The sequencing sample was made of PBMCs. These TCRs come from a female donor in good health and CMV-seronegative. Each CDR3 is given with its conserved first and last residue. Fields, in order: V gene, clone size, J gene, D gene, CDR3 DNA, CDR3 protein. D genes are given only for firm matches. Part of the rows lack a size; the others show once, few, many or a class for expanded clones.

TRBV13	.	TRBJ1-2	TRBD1	TGTGCCAGCAGCTTAGGGACCGGGACAGGGGGCGCGGGAGGCTACACCTTC	CASSLGTGTGGAGGYTF
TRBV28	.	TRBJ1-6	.	TGTGCCAGCAGTCCATGGGGCAGGGGCAGGCCCCTCCACTTT	CASSPWGRGRPLHF
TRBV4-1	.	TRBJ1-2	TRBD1	TGCGCCAGCAGTCAGATAACGGACAGGAAAAATGGCTACACCTTC	CASSQITDRKNGYTF
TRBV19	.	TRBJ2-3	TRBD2	TGTGCCAGTAGGGGAGCGGGAGCCAGGACAGATACGCAGTATTTT	CASRGAGARTDTQYF
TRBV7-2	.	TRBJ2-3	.	TGTGCCAGCAGCTTAGTTGGTAGCGGAACAGATACGCAGTATTTT	CASSLVGSGTDTQYF
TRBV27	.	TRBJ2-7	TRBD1	TGTGCCAGCAGTCCTTCCGTAGGGGACAGGAGCTCCTACGAGCAGTACTTC	CASSPSVGDRSSYEQYF
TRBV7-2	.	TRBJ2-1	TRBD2	TGTGCCAGCAGCTTAGTAGCGGGGTCTTACAATGAGCAGTTCTTC	CASSLVAGSYNEQFF
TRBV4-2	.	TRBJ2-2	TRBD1	TGTGCCAGCAGCCAAGATGACAGGGGAATTGCCGGGGAGCTGTTTTTT	CASSQDDRGIAGELFF
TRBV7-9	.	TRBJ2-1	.	TGTGCCAGCAGCCCCAGGGGTCCGGCCTACAATGAGCAGTTCTTC	CASSPRGPAYNEQFF
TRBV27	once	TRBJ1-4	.	TGTGCCAGCAGTTTCTCTGCAACTAATGAAAAACTGTTTTTT	CASSFSATNEKLFF
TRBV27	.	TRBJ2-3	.	TGTGCCAGCAGTTTAACCAGGGCCGCAGATACGCAGTATTTT	CASSLTRAADTQYF
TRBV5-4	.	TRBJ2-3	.	TGTGCCAGCAGCTTGGCTCGAGGGTTCACAGATACGCAGTATTTT	CASSLARGFTDTQYF
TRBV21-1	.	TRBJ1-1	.	TGTGCCAGCAGCAAAGCCCGTAGCAGGGGAATGAACACTGAAGCTTTCTTT	CASSKARSRGMNTEAFF
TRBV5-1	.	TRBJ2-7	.	TGCGCCAGCAGCTTCAACTACGAGCAGTACTTC	CASSFNYEQYF